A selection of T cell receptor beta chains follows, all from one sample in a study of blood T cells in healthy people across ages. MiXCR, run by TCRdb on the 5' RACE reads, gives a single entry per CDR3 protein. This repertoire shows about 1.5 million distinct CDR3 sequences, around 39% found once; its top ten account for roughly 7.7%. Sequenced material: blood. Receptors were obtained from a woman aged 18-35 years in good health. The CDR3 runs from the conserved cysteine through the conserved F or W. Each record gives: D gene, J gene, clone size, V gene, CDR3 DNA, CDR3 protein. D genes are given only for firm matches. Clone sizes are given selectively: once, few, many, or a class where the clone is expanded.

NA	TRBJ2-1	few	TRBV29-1	TGCAGCTCTGGGAGGGGGGGAGTCTACAATGAGCAGTTCTTC	CSSGRGGVYNEQFF
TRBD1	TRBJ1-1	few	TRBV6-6	TGTGCCAGCAGTCCACCGACAGGGAGGGCTGAAGCTTTCTTT	CASSPPTGRAEAFF
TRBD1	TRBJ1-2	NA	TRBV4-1	TGCGCCAGCAGCCCTAAGCAGGGGGTAGACTATGGCTACACCTTC	CASSPKQGVDYGYTF
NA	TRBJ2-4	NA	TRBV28	TGTGCCAGCAGTGCCGAGCATTTAAACATTCAGTACTTC	CASSAEHLNIQYF
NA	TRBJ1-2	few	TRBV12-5	TGTGCTAGTGGACGTGACAGCCTCTATGGCTACACCTTC	CASGRDSLYGYTF
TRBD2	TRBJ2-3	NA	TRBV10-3	TGTGTATCCGGGACTAGCGGGCTAAGCACAGATACGCAGTATTTT	CVSGTSGLSTDTQYF
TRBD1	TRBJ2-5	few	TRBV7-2	TGTGCCAGCGCCAAAGGGGGCTACAAGGGGACCCAGTACTTC	CASAKGGYKGTQYF
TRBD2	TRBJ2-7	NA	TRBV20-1	TGCAGTGCTAGCCCGGGACTAGGTACGAGGTACGAGCAGTACTTC	CSASPGLGTRYEQYF
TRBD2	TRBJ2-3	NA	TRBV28	TGTGCCAGCAGTTCCGCGGGAGGGGGCGAAGATACGCAGTATTTT	CASSSAGGGEDTQYF
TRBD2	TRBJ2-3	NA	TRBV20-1	TGCAGTGCCCATAGCGGGGGGCTCACAGATACGCAGTATTTT	CSAHSGGLTDTQYF
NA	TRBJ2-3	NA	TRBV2	TGTGCCAGCAGGCTCCGCCAGGGGAACACAGATACGCAGTATTTT	CASRLRQGNTDTQYF
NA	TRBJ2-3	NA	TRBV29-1	TGCAGCGTTGAACCGGGGCTAGATCCTCGTCCGCAGTATTTT	CSVEPGLDPRPQYF
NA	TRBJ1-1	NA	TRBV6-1	TGTGCCAGCACCCTGGACACCTACACTGAAGCTTTCTTT	CASTLDTYTEAFF
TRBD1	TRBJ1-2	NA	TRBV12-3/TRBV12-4	TGTGCCAGCAGGGACGGACAGGGAAAAGGCTACACCTTC	CASRDGQGKGYTF
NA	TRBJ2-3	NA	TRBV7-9	TGTGCCAGCAGGTTGGAGGGAGATACGCAGTATTTT	CASRLEGDTQYF
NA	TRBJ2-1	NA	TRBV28	TGTGCCAGCAGTCCCCTCGTCAGCGATCTTGACAATGAGCAGTTCTTC	CASSPLVSDLDNEQFF
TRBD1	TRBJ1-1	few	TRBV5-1	TGCGCCAGCAGCACCGGACAGGGGACGAACACTGAAGCTTTCTTT	CASSTGQGTNTEAFF
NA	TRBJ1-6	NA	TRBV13	TGTGCCAGCAGCCCCCCGAGGCGGGGGGATAATTCACCCCTCCACTTT	CASSPPRRGDNSPLHF
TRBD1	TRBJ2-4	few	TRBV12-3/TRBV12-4	TGTGCCAGCAGCCCGGGACAGGGGGCGCCCATTCAGTACTTC	CASSPGQGAPIQYF
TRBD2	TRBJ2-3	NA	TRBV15	TGTGCCACCAGCAGGAACGGACTAGCGGACACAGATACGCAGTATTTT	CATSRNGLADTDTQYF
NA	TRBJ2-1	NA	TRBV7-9	TGTGCCAGCAACCCCGACAGAAACAATGAGCAGTTCTTC	CASNPDRNNEQFF
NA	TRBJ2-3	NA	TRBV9	TGTGCCAGCAGCGCGAGTCTAGGCGGCACGCAGTATTTT	CASSASLGGTQYF
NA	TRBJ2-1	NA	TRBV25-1	TGTGCCAGCAGAGGCGGGGACTACAATGAGCAGTTCTTC	CASRGGDYNEQFF
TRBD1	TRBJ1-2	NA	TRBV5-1	TGCGCCAGCAGCAAGACGACAGGGGGCGTTAAGGGCTACACCTTC	CASSKTTGGVKGYTF
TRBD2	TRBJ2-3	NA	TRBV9	TGTGCCAGCAGCTCCCTAGCGGGAGCCTACACAGATACGCAGTATTTT	CASSSLAGAYTDTQYF
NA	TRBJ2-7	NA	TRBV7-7	TGTGCTAGCAGCTTAGCAAGGGCCGCCTACAATGAGCAGTACTTC	CASSLARAAYNEQYF
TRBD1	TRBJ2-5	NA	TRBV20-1	TGCAGTGCTAGGGAGGACAGGGGCTACCAAGAGACCCAGTACTTC	CSAREDRGYQETQYF
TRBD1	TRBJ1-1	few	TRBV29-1	TGCAGCGTCGAACAGAGGGGGCCCAACACTGAAGCTTTCTTT	CSVEQRGPNTEAFF
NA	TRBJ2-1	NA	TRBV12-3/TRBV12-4	TGTGCCAGCAGTGCCTCCCCATGGGGCTCCATCAAGAAGGTCGATGAGCAGTTCTTC	CASSASPWGSIKKVDEQFF
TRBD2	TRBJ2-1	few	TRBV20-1	TGCAGTGCTGGAGGACTAGCTCGCACTGAGCAGTTCTTC	CSAGGLARTEQFF
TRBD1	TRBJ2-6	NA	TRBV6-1	TGTGCCAGCAGTGAAGGGGGGACAGTCCCTGGGGCCAACGTCCTGACTTTC	CASSEGGTVPGANVLTF
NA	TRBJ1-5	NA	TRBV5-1	TGCGCCAGCAGCCCCTGGACACGGTCCAATCAGCCCCAGCATTTT	CASSPWTRSNQPQHF
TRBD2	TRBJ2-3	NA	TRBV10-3	TGTGCCATCAGCGCGGGGAGGGCCCGCTACACAGATACGCAGTATTTT	CAISAGRARYTDTQYF
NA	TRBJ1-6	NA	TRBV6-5	TGTGCCAGCAGTTCGGGAAAGGGTTCACCCCTCCACTTT	CASSSGKGSPLHF
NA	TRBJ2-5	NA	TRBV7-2	TGTGCCAGCAGCCTAGGCGTACCCAGAGAGACCCAGTACTTC	CASSLGVPRETQYF
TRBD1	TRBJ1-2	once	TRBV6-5	TGTGCCAGCAATCCCGGACAGGGGGTACTTGGCTACACCTTC	CASNPGQGVLGYTF
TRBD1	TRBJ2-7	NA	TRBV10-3	TGTGCCATCAGTGAAGGGCAGGGGGTTCGCGAGCAGTACTTC	CAISEGQGVREQYF
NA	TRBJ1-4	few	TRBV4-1	TGCGCCAGCAGCCAAGTTGGGGCGGAAAAACTGTTTTTT	CASSQVGAEKLFF
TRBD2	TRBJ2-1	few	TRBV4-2	TGTGCCAGCAGCCAGGGGACTAGCGGGAGGCCCACCTACAATGAGCAGTTCTTC	CASSQGTSGRPTYNEQFF
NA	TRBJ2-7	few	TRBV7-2	TGTGCCAGCAGCTTATCCCTCGGGATCTACGAGCAGTACTTC	CASSLSLGIYEQYF
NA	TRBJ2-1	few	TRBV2	TGTGCCAGCAGCCCCGACTCTACCCCCTATAATGAGCAGTTCTTC	CASSPDSTPYNEQFF
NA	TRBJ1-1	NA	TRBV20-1	TGCAGTGCTAGAGATCCCTGGAGGCAGGTCACTGAAGCTTTCTTT	CSARDPWRQVTEAFF
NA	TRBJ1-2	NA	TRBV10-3	TGTGCCATCGGGGGAGGGACTAGCTATGGCTACACCTTC	CAIGGGTSYGYTF
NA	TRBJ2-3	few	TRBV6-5	TGTGCCAGCACTTCAGTGGGAGATACGCAGTATTTT	CASTSVGDTQYF
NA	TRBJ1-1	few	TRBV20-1	TGCAGTGCTCGCAGGGTTGGCGACACTGAAGCTTTCTTT	CSARRVGDTEAFF
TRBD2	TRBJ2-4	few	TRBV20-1	TGCAGTGCTCACGGGACTAGCGGGGGACCAAAGAACATTCAGTACTTC	CSAHGTSGGPKNIQYF